The following is a T cell receptor (beta chain) sequence with its context. The sample has other DNA sequences that encode this CDR3 too. As handled by the study authors: The authors estimated nucleated cell counts from reference gene primer amplification. Assay used: immunoSEQ multiplex PCR; TCRdb lists only in-frame clones, some missing. The V and J calls and the clone size are those of that table, but D and trimming were determined from the DNA. Among around 400,000 clones listed, 89% were seen once. Everyone who took part was roughly 18 to 89 years old, and they came from roughly 25 US areas. This sample was taken from a study of blood T cell repertoires in COVID-19. The CDR3 consists of 13 residues. Germline V lookup: CDR1 SGHTA, CDR2 FQGNSA. Trimming removed 5 bases from V and 5 bases from J; junction bases left unmatched: 2.

Source material: PBMCs or T cells enriched from blood (not recorded which). The chain joins TRBV7-2 to TRBJ1-5, with 8 positions matching TRBD1. The origin of this receptor is a woman aged 30 to 39 who had recovered from COVID-19. Here the CDR3 reads CASSPQGDQPQHF. The CDR3 nucleotides read TGTGCCAGCAGCCCACAGGGGGATCAGCCCCAGCATTTT.